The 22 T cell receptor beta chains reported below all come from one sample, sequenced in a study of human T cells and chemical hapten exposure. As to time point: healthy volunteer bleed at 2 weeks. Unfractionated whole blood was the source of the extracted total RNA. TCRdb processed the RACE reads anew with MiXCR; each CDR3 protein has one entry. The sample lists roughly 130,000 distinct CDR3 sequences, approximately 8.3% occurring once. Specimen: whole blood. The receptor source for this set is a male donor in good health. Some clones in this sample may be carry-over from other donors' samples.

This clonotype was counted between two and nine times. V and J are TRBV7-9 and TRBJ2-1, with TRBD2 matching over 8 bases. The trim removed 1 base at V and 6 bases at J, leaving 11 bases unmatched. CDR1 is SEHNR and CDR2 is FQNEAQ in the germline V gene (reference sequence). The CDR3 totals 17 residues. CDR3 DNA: TGTGCCAGCAGCTTAGGGCCTCCGAGCGGGAGAGTCAATGAGCAGTTCTTC. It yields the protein CASSLGPPSGRVNEQFF.

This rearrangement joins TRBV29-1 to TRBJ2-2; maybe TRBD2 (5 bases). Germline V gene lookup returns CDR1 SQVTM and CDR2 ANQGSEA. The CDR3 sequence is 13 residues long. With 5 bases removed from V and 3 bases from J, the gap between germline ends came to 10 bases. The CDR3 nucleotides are TGCAGCGTTTACGGGAAATACACCGGGGAGCTGTTTTTT. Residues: CSVYGKYTGELFF.

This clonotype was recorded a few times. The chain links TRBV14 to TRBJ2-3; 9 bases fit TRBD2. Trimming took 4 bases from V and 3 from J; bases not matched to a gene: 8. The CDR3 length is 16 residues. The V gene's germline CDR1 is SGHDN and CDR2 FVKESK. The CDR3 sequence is CASSRVAGVATDTQYF. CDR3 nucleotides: TGTGCCAGCAGCCGCGTAGCGGGAGTGGCGACAGATACGCAGTATTTT.

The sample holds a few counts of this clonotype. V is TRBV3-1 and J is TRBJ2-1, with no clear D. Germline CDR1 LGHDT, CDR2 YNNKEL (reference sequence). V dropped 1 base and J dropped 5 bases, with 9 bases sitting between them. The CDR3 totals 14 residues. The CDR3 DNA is TGTGCCAGCAGCCAAGGCAACCTCAACAATGAGCAGTTCTTC. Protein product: CASSQGNLNNEQFF.

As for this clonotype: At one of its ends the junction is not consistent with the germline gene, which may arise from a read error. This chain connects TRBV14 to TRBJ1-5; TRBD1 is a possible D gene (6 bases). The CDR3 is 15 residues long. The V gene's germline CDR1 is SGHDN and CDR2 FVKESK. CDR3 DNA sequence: TGTGCCAGCAGCCAAGGGCAGGGGAGAGGACAGCACCAGCATTTT. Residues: CASSQGQGRGQHQHF.

CDR3 nucleotide sequence: TGTGCCAGCAGTTTGGGGGACACAGATACGCAGTATTTT. Translation gives CASSLGDTDTQYF. The rearrangement links TRBV27 to TRBJ2-3, with D possibly called TRBD1 or TRBD2 (5 bases each). The CDR3 has 13 amino acids. Germline CDR1 reads MNHEY; CDR2 reads SMNVEV (reference sequence). Trimming removed 3 bases from V and 2 bases from J, with 6 bases in between.

CDR3 in amino acids: CASSQDTGTSDTQYF. As DNA, the CDR3 is TGTGCCAGCAGCCAAGATACCGGGACTTCAGATACGCAGTATTTT. The chain joins TRBV3-1 to TRBJ2-3; possibly TRBD2 for D (6 bases). Trimming took 0 bases from V and 4 from J, leaving 11 bases between them. Germline V CDR1 and CDR2: LGHDT, YNNKEL (reference sequence). CDR3 length: 15 residues.

The CDR3 loop reads CASSLDLGGNQPQHF. The CDR3, as DNA: TGTGCCAGCAGCTTAGATCTGGGGGGGAATCAGCCCCAGCATTTT. V is TRBV7-2 and J is TRBJ1-5; tentatively, D is TRBD1 (5 bases). In germline, CDR1 is SGHTA, CDR2 FQGNSA. The CDR3 totals 15 residues. Trimming took off 1 base at V and 4 bases at J, with 11 bases between the two ends.

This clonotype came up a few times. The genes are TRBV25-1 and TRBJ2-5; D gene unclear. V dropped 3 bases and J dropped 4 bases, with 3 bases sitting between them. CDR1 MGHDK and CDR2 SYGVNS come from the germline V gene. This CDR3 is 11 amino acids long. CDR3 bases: TGTGCCAGCAGTGATCCAGAGACCCAGTACTTC. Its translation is CASSDPETQYF.

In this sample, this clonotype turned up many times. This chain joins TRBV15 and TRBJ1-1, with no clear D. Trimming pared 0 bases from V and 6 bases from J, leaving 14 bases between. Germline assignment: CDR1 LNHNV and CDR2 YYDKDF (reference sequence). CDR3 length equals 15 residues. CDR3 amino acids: CATSRDLATTAEAFF. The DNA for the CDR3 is TGTGCCACCAGCAGAGATCTGGCCACCACCGCTGAAGCTTTCTTT.

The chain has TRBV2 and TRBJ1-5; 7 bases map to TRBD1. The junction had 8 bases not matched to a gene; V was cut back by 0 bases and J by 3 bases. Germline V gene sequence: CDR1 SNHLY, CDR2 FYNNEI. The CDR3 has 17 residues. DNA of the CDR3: TGTGCCAGCAGTGAAGCCTCAGGAACAGGGGTCAATCAGCCCCAGCATTTT. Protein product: CASSEASGTGVNQPQHF.

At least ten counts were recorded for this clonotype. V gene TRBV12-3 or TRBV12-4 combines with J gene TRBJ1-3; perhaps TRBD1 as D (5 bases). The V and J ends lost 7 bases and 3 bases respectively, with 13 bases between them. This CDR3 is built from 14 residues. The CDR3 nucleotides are TGTGCCAGCAATCAAAACAGGAATGGAAACACCATATATTTT. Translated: CASNQNRNGNTIYF.

This chain's CDR3 is CASQGPFNSPLHF. CDR3 in DNA: TGTGCCAGCCAGGGTCCCTTTAATTCACCCCTCCACTTT. V gene TRBV12-3 or TRBV12-4 combines with J gene TRBJ1-6, with a possible D match to TRBD1 (5 bases). The CDR3 totals 13 residues. Trimming pared 8 bases from V and 6 bases from J, leaving 11 bases between.

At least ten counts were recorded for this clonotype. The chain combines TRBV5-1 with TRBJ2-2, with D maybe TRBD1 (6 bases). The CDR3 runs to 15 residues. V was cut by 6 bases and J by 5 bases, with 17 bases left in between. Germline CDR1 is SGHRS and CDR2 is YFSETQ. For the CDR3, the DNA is TGCGCCAGCACCCTGATAGGGGGAGAGACCGGGGAGCTGTTTTTT. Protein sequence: CASTLIGGETGELFF.

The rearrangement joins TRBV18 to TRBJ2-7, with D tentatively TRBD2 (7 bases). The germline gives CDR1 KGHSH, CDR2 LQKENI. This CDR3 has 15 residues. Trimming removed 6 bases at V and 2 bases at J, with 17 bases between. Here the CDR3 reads CASSPQGGGTYEQYF. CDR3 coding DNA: TGTGCCAGCTCCCCCCAAGGGGGAGGGACCTACGAGCAGTACTTC.

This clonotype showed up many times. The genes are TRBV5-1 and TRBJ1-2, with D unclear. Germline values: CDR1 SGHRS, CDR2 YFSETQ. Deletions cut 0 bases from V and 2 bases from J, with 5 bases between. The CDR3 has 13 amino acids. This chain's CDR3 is CASSLANNYGYTF. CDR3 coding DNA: TGCGCCAGCAGCTTGGCAAACAACTATGGCTACACCTTC.

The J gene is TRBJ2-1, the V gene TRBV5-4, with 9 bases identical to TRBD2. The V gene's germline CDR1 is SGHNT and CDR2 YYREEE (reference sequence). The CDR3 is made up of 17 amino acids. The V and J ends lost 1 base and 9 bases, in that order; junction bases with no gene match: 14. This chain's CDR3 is CASSLSPGLASLAEQFF. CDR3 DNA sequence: TGTGCCAGCAGCTTGTCCCCGGGACTAGCATCTCTGGCTGAGCAGTTCTTC.

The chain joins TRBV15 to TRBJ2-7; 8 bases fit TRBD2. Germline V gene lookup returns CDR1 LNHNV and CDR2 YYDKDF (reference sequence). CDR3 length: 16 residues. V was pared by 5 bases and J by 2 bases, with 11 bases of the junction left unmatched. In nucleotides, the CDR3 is TGTGCCACCAGCGCTTCCAAGCGGGAGTCCCCCTACGAGCAGTACTTC. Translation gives CATSASKRESPYEQYF.

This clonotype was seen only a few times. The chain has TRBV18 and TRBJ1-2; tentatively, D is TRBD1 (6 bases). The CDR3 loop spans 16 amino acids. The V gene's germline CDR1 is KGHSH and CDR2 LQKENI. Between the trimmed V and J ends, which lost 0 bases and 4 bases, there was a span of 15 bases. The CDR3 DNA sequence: TGTGCCAGCTCACCACCGGGACAAGGCTCTATCTATGGCTACACCTTC. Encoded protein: CASSPPGQGSIYGYTF.

CDR3 nucleotide sequence: TGCTCAACTGTACACGTAGGCACAGATACGCAGTATTTT. This sequence encodes CSTVHVGTDTQYF. The chain links TRBV20-1 to TRBJ2-3; no firm D call. The germline V gene encodes CDR1 DFQATT and CDR2 SNEGSKA (reference sequence). The CDR3 is 13 residues long.

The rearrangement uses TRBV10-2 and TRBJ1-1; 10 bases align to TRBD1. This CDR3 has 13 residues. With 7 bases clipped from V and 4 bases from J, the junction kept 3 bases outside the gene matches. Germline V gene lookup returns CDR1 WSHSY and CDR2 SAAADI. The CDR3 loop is CASKGQGGTEAFF. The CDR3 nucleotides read TGCGCCAGCAAAGGACAGGGGGGCACTGAAGCTTTCTTT.

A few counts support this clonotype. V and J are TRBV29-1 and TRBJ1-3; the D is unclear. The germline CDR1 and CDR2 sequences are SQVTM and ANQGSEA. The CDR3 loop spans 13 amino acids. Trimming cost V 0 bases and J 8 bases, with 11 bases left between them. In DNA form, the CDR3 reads TGCAGCGTTGAAGATAACGACGGGGACACCATATATTTT. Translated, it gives CSVEDNDGDTIYF.